The 5 T cell receptor beta chains below come from one sample, sequenced in a study of cytomegalovirus exposure and HLA in healthy donors. Use of 60 Vbeta and 13 Jbeta primers characterized the PCR. The table came from immunoSEQ multiplex PCR; TCRdb's copy has only in-frame clones and leaves some out. This sample has approximately 75,000 clones; around 83% occur once, and the top ten carry 15% to 20%. Sequencing was performed on PBMCs. These receptors originate from a man between 65 and 80 years old in good health and CMV-seropositive.

This chain links TRBV18 with TRBJ1-5; D ambiguous. The germline gives CDR1 KGHSH, CDR2 LQKENI. CDR3 length equals 14 residues. V dropped 3 bases and J dropped 6 bases, with 12 bases sitting between them. CDR3 protein: CASSPNPASQPQHF. The DNA of the CDR3 is TGTGCCAGCTCACCGAACCCCGCCAGTCAGCCCCAGCATTTT.

CDR3: CASRDNRGRRGYTF. In DNA, the CDR3 is TGTGCCAGCAGGGATAACAGGGGGCGTCGAGGCTACACCTTC. The V gene is TRBV6-4, the J gene TRBJ1-2; 9 positions match TRBD1. The CDR3 totals 14 residues. Germline CDR1 reads MRHNA; CDR2 reads SNTAGT. With V trimmed by 6 bases and J by 8 bases, 10 bases remained unmatched.

The chain carries TRBV11-1 and TRBJ2-3; 7 nucleotides agree with TRBD1. The CDR3 is made up of 14 amino acids. V lost 5 bases to trimming and J lost 2 bases; unmatched junction nucleotides: 4. Per germline, CDR1 SGHAT and CDR2 FQDESV (reference sequence). The CDR3 nucleotides read TGTGCCAGCAGCCTGGGACAGATCACAGATACGCAGTATTTT. Residues: CASSLGQITDTQYF. Filled out from reference TRBV11-1 and TRBJ2-3, the complete variable domain reads EAEVAQSPRYKITEKSQAVAFWCDPISGHATLYWYRQILGQGPELLVQFQDESVVDDSQLPKDRFSAERLKGVDSTLKIQPAELGDSAMYLCASSLGQITDTQYFGPGTRLTVL.

The chain employs TRBV2 and TRBJ1-1; a weak D match, TRBD1 (6 bases). CDR1 is SNHLY and CDR2 is FYNNEI in the germline V gene. CDR3 length equals 13 residues. V was clipped by 6 bases and J by 0 bases, with 8 bases between them. The CDR3: CASRGQMNTEAFF. In DNA, the CDR3 is TGTGCCAGCAGAGGACAGATGAACACTGAAGCTTTCTTT.

V and J are TRBV27 and TRBJ2-5; possibly TRBD1 for D (6 bases). This CDR3 is 13 amino acids long. The germline gives CDR1 MNHEY, CDR2 SMNVEV (reference sequence). V lost 3 bases, J lost 7 bases, and 12 bases lay in between. CDR3 sequence: CASSFRGGGTQYF. The DNA for the CDR3 is TGTGCCAGCAGTTTCCGAGGGGGTGGGACCCAGTACTTC.